The 23 T cell receptor beta chains reported below all come from one sample, sequenced in a study of shared clonotypes between healthy human individuals. Some clones are missing from TCRdb's copy, which holds only in-frame ones; the method was immunoSEQ multiplex PCR. The sample contains 1.5 million to 2.5 million clones, around 96% of which appear only once. Naive CD8 cells lacked CD45RO and underwent positive selection for CCR7, leaving out terminally differentiated effector memory CD45RA+ cells. The sequencing input was naive CD8+ T cells sorted from blood. The receptors were gathered from a young man in good health.

As to this clone: This sample includes further DNA sequences coding for the same CDR3. The chain links TRBV15 to TRBJ1-2; D unresolved. This CDR3 comprises 14 residues. The V end lost 0 bases, the J end lost 0 bases, and 5 bases lay between the germline ends. Germline CDR1 is LNHNV and CDR2 is YYDKDF (reference sequence). CDR3 nucleotides: TGTGCCACCAGCAGAGATCTAGCTAACTATGGCTACACCTTC. Its protein is CATSRDLANYGYTF.

This chain links TRBV14 with TRBJ2-1; D may be TRBD1 (5 bases). Per germline, CDR1 SGHDN and CDR2 FVKESK. The CDR3 length is 16 residues. V lost 5 bases and J 6 bases, leaving 20 bases between the germline ends. For the CDR3, the DNA is TGTGCCAGCAGCACCTTAGCCGGACAAAACCTCAATGAGCAGTTCTTC. Its translation is CASSTLAGQNLNEQFF.

The chain joins TRBV7-9 to TRBJ1-4, with D perhaps TRBD1 (6 bases). Trimming cost V 5 bases and J 6 bases, with 16 bases left between them. This CDR3 has 15 amino acids. Germline loops: CDR1 SEHNR, CDR2 FQNEAQ (reference sequence). The CDR3 region has the DNA TGTGCCAGCAGCCGCTCCTTGGGGGCGGATGAAAAACTGTTTTTT. It translates to CASSRSLGADEKLFF.

This clone came up once. The chain carries TRBV2 and TRBJ2-1, with TRBD2 as a possible D gene (6 bases). Trimming shortened V by 3 bases and J by 7 bases, and 13 bases separated the two germline ends. In germline, CDR1 is SNHLY, CDR2 FYNNEI. This CDR3 is 14 amino acids long. This chain's CDR3 is CASSEDYQPNEQFF. The CDR3 nucleotides are TGTGCCAGCAGTGAGGACTATCAGCCGAATGAGCAGTTCTTC.

This clone was counted between two and nine times. The same CDR3 arises from other DNA sequences in this sample as well. The CDR3 nucleotides read TGTGCCAGCAGCTTTCAAGGGAATGGCTACACCTTC. Translation: CASSFQGNGYTF. The chain uses TRBV7-9 and TRBJ1-2; D is undetermined. Germline CDR1 SEHNR, CDR2 FQNEAQ (reference sequence). V lost 3 bases and J 6 bases, leaving 8 bases between the germline ends. CDR3 length equals 12 residues.

The V and J genes are TRBV7-2 and TRBJ2-2; D may be TRBD1 (6 bases). The V and J ends lost 1 base and 6 bases respectively, with 12 bases between them. Per the germline V gene, CDR1 is SGHTA and CDR2 is FQGNSA. This CDR3 spans 15 amino acids. The CDR3 DNA sequence: TGTGCCAGCAGCTTAGTCGTCAGGGGTCCCGGGGAGCTGTTTTTT. Amino acid sequence: CASSLVVRGPGELFF.

The chain carries TRBV30 and TRBJ2-2; TRBD1 or TRBD2 may be the D gene (6 bases each). The CDR3 runs 13 residues. The V gene lost 0 bases and the J gene lost 6 bases, with 8 bases spanning the gap. Germline loops: CDR1 GTSNPN, CDR2 SVGIG (reference sequence). In DNA, the CDR3 is TGTGCCTGGAGTGTAGGGGGGTCCGGGGAGCTGTTTTTT. Protein sequence: CAWSVGGSGELFF.

V is TRBV7-2 and J is TRBJ1-1; no definite D call. The CDR3 contains 13 residues. V lost 2 bases and J lost 3, with 7 bases in between. CDR1 SGHTA and CDR2 FQGNSA come from the germline V gene. The CDR3 loop reads CASSLSGYTEAFF. The CDR3 nucleotides read TGTGCCAGCAGCTTAAGCGGGTACACTGAAGCTTTCTTT.

Details on this clone: The same CDR3 also results from other DNA sequences found in this sample. The rearrangement uses TRBV29-1 and TRBJ2-7; D may correspond to TRBD1 or TRBD2 (5 bases each). Germline V gene data show CDR1 as SQVTM and CDR2 as ANQGSEA. Trimming took 3 bases from V and 0 from J, leaving 9 bases between them. This CDR3 is built from 13 residues. CDR3 bases: TGCAGCGTTGAGACCGGGACCTCCTACGAGCAGTACTTC. This codes for CSVETGTSYEQYF.

This sequence joins TRBV4-3 and TRBJ2-7; 10 nucleotides line up with TRBD1. The germline V gene encodes CDR1 LGHNA and CDR2 YSLEER. Germline trimming cut 4 bases from V and 6 bases from J; bases unmatched to any gene: 9. CDR3 length: 15 residues. The CDR3 here is CASSPGTGDPGEQYF. The CDR3, as DNA: TGCGCCAGCAGCCCCGGGACAGGGGATCCGGGCGAGCAGTACTTC.

The chain joins TRBV5-4 to TRBJ2-1; possible D gene TRBD1, 5 bases. Trimming cost V 0 bases and J 5 bases, with 12 bases left between them. There are 15 residues in the CDR3. Germline V lookup: CDR1 SGHNT, CDR2 YYREEE (reference sequence). The CDR3 protein is CASSLAETEDNEQFF. The CDR3 DNA follows: TGTGCCAGCAGCTTGGCCGAGACAGAAGACAATGAGCAGTTCTTC.

This sequence joins TRBV7-9 and TRBJ2-1, with TRBD1 as a possible D gene (6 bases). This CDR3 spans 17 amino acids. Deletions cut 7 bases from V and 3 bases from J, with 22 bases between. CDR1 and CDR2 from the germline V gene are SEHNR and FQNEAQ (reference sequence). Written as DNA, the CDR3 is TGTGCCAGCAACTGGTTGGGTGGGGGACACAGCTACAATGAGCAGTTCTTC. It specifies CASNWLGGGHSYNEQFF. The variable domain in full, with the rest retrieved from reference TRBV7-9 and TRBJ2-1, is DTGVSQNPRHKITKRGQNVTFRCDPISEHNRLYWYRQTLGQGPEFLTYFQNEAQLEKSRLLSDRFSAERPKGSFSTLEIQRTEQGDSAMYLCASNWLGGGHSYNEQFFGPGTRLTVL.

This clone has a single count. This chain joins TRBV29-1 and TRBJ2-5; the D gene is possibly TRBD1 (6 bases). V lost 8 bases and J lost 4, with 11 bases in between. Germline V gene lookup returns CDR1 SQVTM and CDR2 ANQGSEA. The CDR3 covers 11 residues. CDR3 sequence: CSLLQGETQYF. As DNA, the CDR3 is TGCAGCCTATTACAGGGAGAGACCCAGTACTTC.

The chain employs TRBV6-5 and TRBJ2-5; TRBD1 aligns across 7 bases. The length of the CDR3 is 16 residues. V shed 4 bases, J shed 4 bases, and the junction held 12 bases outside the gene matches. CDR1 and CDR2 (germline): MNHEY, SVGAGI. The CDR3, as DNA: TGTGCCAGCAGTTCCCCGACAGGGCCATATCGAGAGACCCAGTACTTC. Protein: CASSSPTGPYRETQYF.

This chain links TRBV5-1 with TRBJ1-1, with D perhaps matching TRBD1 (6 bases). Trimming cost V 0 bases and J 7 bases, with 13 bases left between them. CDR1 is SGHRS, CDR2 YFSETQ, per germline. The CDR3 contains 14 residues. CDR3 in DNA: TGCGCCAGCAGCTTGGATTTCAAGACAGGTGAAGCTTTCTTT. Its protein is CASSLDFKTGEAFF. Combining the CDR3 with reference TRBV5-1 and TRBJ1-1 gives the whole variable domain KAGVTQTPRYLIKTRGQQVTLSCSPISGHRSVSWYQQTPGQGLQFLFEYFSETQRNKGNFPGRFSGRQFSNSRSEMNVSTLELGDSALYLCASSLDFKTGEAFFGQGTRLTVV.

About this clone: The identical CDR3 is also encoded by other nucleotide sequences in the sample. The chain joins TRBV6-5 to TRBJ2-7, with 8 positions matching TRBD2. The CDR3 is 13 residues long. Germline lookup yields CDR1 MNHEY and CDR2 SVGAGI. With V trimmed by 2 bases and J by 3 bases, 0 bases remained unmatched. This CDR3 is CASSYGTSYEQYF. For the CDR3, the DNA is TGTGCCAGCAGTTACGGGACTAGCTACGAGCAGTACTTC.

The chain links TRBV13 to TRBJ2-7, with TRBD1 as a possible D gene (5 bases). This CDR3 spans 14 amino acids. Germline values: CDR1 PRHDT, CDR2 FYEKMQ (reference sequence). V gave up 5 bases and J gave up 5 bases, with 16 bases separating them. The CDR3 sequence: CASSLGHALDEQYF. CDR3 bases: TGTGCCAGCAGCCTCGGACACGCTCTGGACGAGCAGTACTTC.

The chain recombines TRBV7-8 with TRBJ2-7; D not certain. Germline assignment: CDR1 SGHVS and CDR2 FQNEAQ. CDR3 length: 14 amino acids. V was cut by 3 bases and J by 0 bases, with 9 bases left in between. Here the CDR3 DNA reads TGTGCCAGCAGCTTCCGCATGGACTCCTACGAGCAGTACTTC. Translation: CASSFRMDSYEQYF. Filled out from reference TRBV7-8 and TRBJ2-7, the complete variable domain reads GAGVSQSPRYKVAKRGQDVALRCDPISGHVSLFWYQQALGQGPEFLTYFQNEAQLDKSGLPSDRFFAERPEGSVSTLKIQRTQQEDSAVYLCASSFRMDSYEQYFGPGTRLTVT.

With respect to this clone: Other nucleotide sequences from this sample produce the same CDR3. This rearrangement joins TRBV4-1 to TRBJ2-7; D perhaps matches TRBD1 (5 bases). This CDR3 comprises 13 residues. The germline gives CDR1 MGHRA, CDR2 YSYEKL. V dropped 2 bases and J dropped 3 bases, with 8 bases sitting between them. CDR3: CASSQRQSYEQYF. The CDR3 region has the DNA TGCGCCAGCAGCCAACGACAGAGCTACGAGCAGTACTTC.

CDR3 nucleotides: TGTGCCAGCAGCTTCCGGGCCTTGGGGACTGAAGCTTTCTTT. Residues: CASSFRALGTEAFF. The chain is built from TRBV11-2 and TRBJ1-1, with D uncertain. V lost 3 bases, J lost 5 bases, and 13 bases lay in between. Germline CDR1 SGHAT, CDR2 FQNNGV. The CDR3 spans 14 residues. The complete variable domain, with remaining parts taken from reference TRBV11-2 and TRBJ1-1, reads EAGVAQSPRYKIIEKRQSVAFWCNPISGHATLYWYQQILGQGPKLLIQFQNNGVVDDSQLPKDRFSAERLKGVDSTLKIQPAKLEDSAVYLCASSFRALGTEAFFGQGTRLTVV.

A word on this clone: The conserved phenylalanine or tryptophan normally closing the CDR3 is absent here, so this likely arose from a read error. Because the CDR3's place on the DNA is in doubt, the DNA is left out and the CDR3 is given as listed by TCRdb. CDR3 protein: CASSPEIT. V usage is TRBV27 and J usage is TRBJ2-7. A total of 8 residues make up the CDR3, ends included. Germline V gene sequence: CDR1 MNHEY, CDR2 SMNVEV (reference sequence).

This chain uses TRBV7-9 with TRBJ2-7, with 8 bases aligning to TRBD1. Trimming removed 3 bases from V and 1 base from J; junction bases left unmatched: 8. Germline V gene sequence: CDR1 SEHNR, CDR2 FQNEAQ (reference sequence). The length of the CDR3 is 16 residues. The CDR3 DNA reads as TGTGCCAGCAGCTTGCAGGACAGGGAAGTTTCCTACGAGCAGTACTTC. Translating gives CASSLQDREVSYEQYF.

The chain joins TRBV5-4 to TRBJ2-2, with a possible D match to TRBD2 (7 bases). This CDR3 is built from 16 residues. Germline CDR1 reads SGHNT; CDR2 reads YYREEE (reference sequence). Deletions cut 4 bases from V and 4 bases from J, with 17 bases between. The CDR3 nucleotides are TGTGCCAGCAGCGGTAGGGAGGGGGAAGGCACCGGGGAGCTGTTTTTT. Translation gives CASSGREGEGTGELFF.